The clone carrying this T cell receptor (beta chain) was counted a few times. Its antigen is unknown. This specimen belongs to a study of CD8+ T cells in alopecia areata. Once RNA had been extracted, it was reverse transcribed into cDNA to act as the sequencing template. TCRdb keeps only in-frame clones here, not all; method: immunoSEQ multiplex PCR. Among 150,000 to 200,000 clones, approximately 50% were seen once, and the ten largest hold about a tenth. Study outcomes and limitations: Sequence data from scalp samples additionally include resident alphabeta T cells of normal skin. Many expanded lesional clones persisted in scalp and blood during tofacitinib treatment.

Germline loops: CDR1 SGHAT, CDR2 FQNNGV. The CDR3 has 16 amino acids. V lost 5 bases, J lost 4 bases, and 17 bases lay in between. The treatment here: oral pan-JAK inhibitor, 5-10 mg twice daily. The TCR comes from a human donor with alopecia areata. The sequenced sample was CD8+ T cells sorted from blood, obtained around week 54, from a patient treated with tofacitinib. J is TRBJ2-2 and V is TRBV11-2; maybe TRBD1 (7 bases). The CDR3 region is CASSPSRRGVTGELFF. CDR3 in DNA: TGTGCCAGCAGCCCCTCGCGCAGGGGGGTCACCGGGGAGCTGTTTTTT.